Below, 19 T cell receptor beta chains from the same sample are listed, as sequenced in a study of neurological immune-mediated disorders. TCRdb reprocessed the 5' RACE reads with MiXCR, giving one entry per CDR3 protein. Found here are 71,000 or so distinct CDR3 sequences, less than 5.5% of them singletons; the top ten hold roughly 2.2%. The sample taken for sequencing was PBMCs. These receptor sequences come from a woman younger than 45 with multiple sclerosis.

This clonotype has a count of ten or more. The CDR3 nucleotides read TGTGCCAGCAGTACCCGGGGCTGGGAGACCCAGTACTTC. The encoded protein is CASSTRGWETQYF. The chain recombines TRBV12-3 or TRBV12-4 with TRBJ2-5; D might be TRBD1 or TRBD2, each matching 5 bases. The CDR3 is 13 amino acids. V lost 5 bases and J lost 5, with 12 bases in between.

V is TRBV20-1 and J is TRBJ1-6; possibly TRBD1 for D (6 bases). Deletions cut 6 bases from V and 6 bases from J, with 12 bases between. CDR1 and CDR2 (germline): DFQATT, SNEGSKA (reference sequence). The CDR3 has 13 residues. The CDR3 region has the DNA TGCAGTGCAACCGACAGGCTTAATTCACCCCTCCACTTT. This translates into CSATDRLNSPLHF.

The sample holds many counts of this clonotype. V and J are TRBV5-1 and TRBJ2-1, with 7 positions matching TRBD2. The V gene's germline CDR1 is SGHRS and CDR2 YFSETQ. The CDR3 has 13 residues. Trimming at V came to 6 bases and at J to 8 bases, leaving 8 bases not matched to a gene. The CDR3 loop reads CASTRTSYDEQFF. DNA of the CDR3: TGCGCCAGCACCCGGACTAGTTACGATGAGCAGTTCTTC.

This clonotype was seen repeatedly, ten times or more. V gene TRBV20-1 combines with J gene TRBJ2-7, with TRBD1 as a possible D gene (6 bases). The germline V gene encodes CDR1 DFQATT and CDR2 SNEGSKA (reference sequence). V lost 6 bases, J lost 3 bases, and 15 bases lay in between. There are 13 residues in the CDR3. CDR3 sequence: CSARGKGDYEQYV. The DNA for the CDR3 is TGCAGTGCCCGAGGAAAGGGGGACTACGAGCAGTACGTC.

The table lists this clonotype with many counts. V and J are TRBV12-3 or TRBV12-4 and TRBJ2-3; 12 bases are a match to TRBD2. The CDR3 spans 16 residues. The J segment lost 7 bases and the V segment lost 8 bases, leaving 13 bases of the junction unmatched. The CDR3 region has the DNA TGTGCCAGCCAGTGGGCTAGCGGGAGGGCCGCAAATACGCAGTATTTT. This sequence encodes CASQWASGRAANTQYF.

V usage is TRBV20-1 and J usage is TRBJ2-3, with D uncertain. The CDR3 runs 15 residues. Germline V gene sequence: CDR1 DFQATT, CDR2 SNEGSKA (reference sequence). Between the trimmed V and J ends, which lost 3 bases and 3 bases, there was a span of 16 bases. This CDR3 is CSASTAGVGTDTQYF. The CDR3 DNA sequence: TGCAGTGCTAGTACCGCCGGTGTGGGGACAGATACGCAGTATTTT.

Only a few counts were recorded for this clonotype. The V call is TRBV20-1, the J call TRBJ2-6; no clear D gene. The V end was cut by 5 bases, the J end by 4 bases, with 15 bases between. The CDR3 covers 15 residues. Germline V gene data show CDR1 as DFQATT and CDR2 as SNEGSKA (reference sequence). The CDR3 DNA sequence: TGCAGTGCTGCCGACACCTCTGTGGGGGCCAACGTCCTGACTTTC. Translating gives CSAADTSVGANVLTF.

This clonotype was detected many times. V and J are TRBV10-3 and TRBJ2-6; D might be TRBD2 (6 bases). Trimming took off 0 bases at V and 3 bases at J, with 6 bases between the two ends. This CDR3 contains 15 residues. Germline V CDR1 and CDR2: ENHRY, SYGVKD. As DNA, the CDR3 is TGTGCCATCAGTGAGTCGCGGGGTGGGGCCAACGTCCTGACTTTC. It encodes CAISESRGGANVLTF.

This clonotype was detected many times. CDR3 bases: TGCGCCAGCAGCTTTACCCCGGGACAGGGGGTTGATGGCTACACCTTC. Its protein is CASSFTPGQGVDGYTF. V gene TRBV5-1 combines with J gene TRBJ1-2, with 11 bases matching TRBD1. Germline CDR1 SGHRS, CDR2 YFSETQ. The V and J ends lost 2 bases and 6 bases, in that order; junction bases with no gene match: 9. The CDR3 is 16 amino acids.

In this sample, this clonotype turned up many times. This chain connects TRBV10-3 to TRBJ2-5, with 7 bases that match TRBD1. Germline V CDR1 and CDR2: ENHRY, SYGVKD. CDR3 size: 12 residues. Trimming removed 6 bases from V and 4 bases from J; junction bases left unmatched: 2. In DNA form, the CDR3 reads TGTGCCATCAGCGCAGGGGGAGAGACCCAGTACTTC. Amino acids: CAISAGGETQYF.

This clonotype was recorded many times. This chain joins TRBV20-1 and TRBJ2-7; D is perhaps TRBD1 (6 bases). The germline V and J ends were trimmed by 3 bases and 1 base, with 10 bases remaining between them. Germline loops: CDR1 DFQATT, CDR2 SNEGSKA (reference sequence). The CDR3 sequence is 13 residues long. This CDR3 is CSARATGSYEQYV. CDR3 coding DNA: TGCAGTGCTAGGGCTACAGGGTCCTACGAGCAGTACGTC.

This clonotype was recorded at least ten times. The V call is TRBV5-4, the J call TRBJ2-1; D unresolved. The CDR3 loop spans 14 amino acids. Trimming stripped 10 bases from V and 2 bases from J, with 16 bases between. Looked up from germline, CDR1 is SGHNT and CDR2 is YYREEE (reference sequence). The CDR3, as DNA: TGTGCCTCTATGCCCTCTTCACCCTACAATGAGCAGTTCTTC. Translation gives CASMPSSPYNEQFF.

The chain is built from TRBV5-1 and TRBJ2-6; D gene uncertain. Germline-derived CDR1 and CDR2 are SGHRS and YFSETQ. The V end lost 0 bases, the J end lost 2 bases, and 6 bases lay between the germline ends. The CDR3 is made up of 15 amino acids. CDR3 coding DNA: TGCGCCAGCAGCTTGGAAGGTACTGGGGCCAACGTCCTGACTTTC. The encoded protein is CASSLEGTGANVLTF. The variable domain in full, completed from reference TRBV5-1 and TRBJ2-6, reads KAGVTQTPRYLIKTRGQQVTLSCSPISGHRSVSWYQQTPGQGLQFLFEYFSETQRNKGNFPGRFSGRQFSNSRSEMNVSTLELGDSALYLCASSLEGTGANVLTFGAGSRLTVL.

This clonotype was seen at least ten times. This chain connects TRBV12-3 or TRBV12-4 to TRBJ1-5, with 7 nucleotides matching TRBD1. This CDR3 region has 13 residues. J lost 5 bases, V lost 8 bases, and 6 bases had no gene match. This CDR3 is CASGRDRDQPQHF. The CDR3, as DNA: TGTGCCAGCGGCCGGGACAGAGATCAGCCCCAGCATTTT.

At least ten counts were recorded for this clonotype. The chain carries TRBV5-1 and TRBJ2-1; D ambiguous. The CDR3 totals 18 residues. Germline V gives CDR1 SGHRS, CDR2 YFSETQ. V was clipped by 1 base and J by 0 bases, with 17 bases between them. The CDR3 sequence: CASSLLGGSLSSYNEQFF. The CDR3 DNA reads TGCGCCAGCAGCTTGCTCGGTGGCTCCTTGAGCTCCTACAATGAGCAGTTCTTC.

This clonotype was observed at least ten times. The chain joins TRBV12-3 or TRBV12-4 to TRBJ1-1; possible D gene TRBD1, 6 bases. This CDR3 region has 13 residues. With 2 bases removed from V and 6 bases from J, the gap between germline ends came to 10 bases. Here the CDR3 reads CASSLLQGPEAFF. CDR3 DNA sequence: TGTGCCAGCAGTTTACTACAGGGTCCTGAAGCTTTCTTT.

In this sample, this clonotype turned up many times. The J gene is TRBJ1-1, the V gene TRBV5-5; TRBD1 is a possible D gene (5 bases). The germline V and J ends were trimmed by 6 bases and 1 base, with 16 bases remaining between them. Per the germline V gene, CDR1 is SGHKS and CDR2 is YYEKEE (reference sequence). This CDR3 has 15 residues. CDR3 residues: CASTQGAGKNTEAFF. The CDR3 coding sequence is TGTGCCAGCACCCAAGGGGCGGGGAAGAACACTGAAGCTTTCTTT.

This clonotype was counted many times. The chain carries TRBV7-9 and TRBJ2-3; D ambiguous. The CDR3 covers 16 residues. Trimming removed 1 base at V and 3 bases at J, with 14 bases between. In germline, CDR1 is SEHNR, CDR2 FQNEAQ (reference sequence). CDR3 in amino acids: CASSLVLRRGTDTQYF. The CDR3 DNA reads as TGTGCCAGCAGCTTAGTCCTCCGAAGAGGAACAGATACGCAGTATTTT.

This clonotype has ten or more counts. The chain employs TRBV2 and TRBJ2-2; D gene unclear. The CDR3 sequence is 13 residues long. In germline, CDR1 is SNHLY, CDR2 FYNNEI. V was clipped by 4 bases and J by 4 bases, with 7 bases between them. The CDR3 reads CASSGEVTGELFF. Here the CDR3 DNA reads TGTGCCAGCAGTGGTGAGGTCACCGGGGAGCTGTTTTTT.